Each of the 22 T cell receptor beta chains below was sequenced from the same sample in a study of blood T cell repertoires in COVID-19. Assay used: immunoSEQ multiplex PCR; TCRdb lists only in-frame clones, some missing. The sample lists about 200,000 clones, roughly 82% occurring once. The sample comprised PBMCs or T cells enriched from blood (not recorded which). The receptors originated from a man aged 35 to 55 who had recovered from COVID-19.

CDR3: CASTSGGSGRGSEAFF. The DNA for the CDR3 is TGTGCCAGTACCTCAGGGGGCTCAGGACGAGGTTCTGAAGCTTTCTTT. The chain has TRBV19 and TRBJ1-1, with TRBD1 identical over 8 bases. Germline trimming cut 7 bases from V and 6 bases from J; bases unmatched to any gene: 16. Germline values: CDR1 LNHDA, CDR2 SQIVND (reference sequence). This CDR3 has 16 residues.

This chain uses TRBV6-6 with TRBJ2-7; 14 nucleotides match TRBD2. CDR3 length: 20 residues. J lost 3 bases, V lost 5 bases, and 18 bases had no gene match. Germline CDR1 reads MNHNY; CDR2 reads SVGAGI (reference sequence). CDR3 residues: CASSPDSGTSGSFTVYEQYV. The CDR3, as DNA: TGTGCCAGCAGTCCCGACTCAGGGACTAGCGGGAGCTTTACCGTCTACGAGCAGTACGTC.

The rearrangement links TRBV9 to TRBJ1-3; D is possibly TRBD1 (6 bases). This CDR3 is built from 17 residues. V was clipped by 3 bases and J by 2 bases, with 18 bases between them. The germline V gene encodes CDR1 SGDLS and CDR2 YYNGEE. The CDR3, as DNA: TGTGCCAGCAGCGCCTACAGGGAAGGAGAAGCTGGAAACACCATATATTTT. This codes for CASSAYREGEAGNTIYF. The full variable domain, in which reference TRBV9 and TRBJ1-3 provide the parts outside the CDR3, is DSGVTQTPKHLITATGQRVTLRCSPRSGDLSVYWYQQSLDQGLQFLIQYYNGEERAKGNILERFSAQQFPDLHSELNLSSLELGDSALYFCASSAYREGEAGNTIYFGEGSWLTVV.

This clone was observed a single time. The chain uses TRBV18 and TRBJ1-1; D is undetermined. The V and J ends lost 2 bases and 7 bases respectively, with 17 bases between them. The length of the CDR3 is 15 residues. Germline assignment: CDR1 KGHSH and CDR2 LQKENI. The CDR3 spells CASSPRLTLNGEAFF. As DNA, the CDR3 is TGTGCCAGCTCACCAAGACTCACCCTGAACGGTGAAGCTTTCTTT.

Worth noting for this clone: The same CDR3 also results from other DNA sequences found in this sample. The chain uses TRBV15 and TRBJ2-6; D is possibly TRBD1 (5 bases). This CDR3 contains 15 residues. The germline gives CDR1 LNHNV, CDR2 YYDKDF (reference sequence). V was pared by 0 bases and J by 2 bases, with 5 bases between. CDR3 amino acids: CATSRDRAGANVLTF. The DNA of the CDR3 is TGTGCCACCAGCAGAGACAGGGCTGGGGCCAACGTCCTGACTTTC.

The rearrangement links TRBV4-3 to TRBJ2-2; maybe TRBD2 (6 bases). The V gene lost 0 bases and the J gene lost 6 bases, with 23 bases spanning the gap. The CDR3 has 19 residues. Germline-derived CDR1 and CDR2 are LGHNA and YSLEER. The CDR3 is CASSQDPSSASAGSGELFF. The CDR3 bases are TGCGCCAGCAGCCAAGATCCAAGTTCAGCGTCCGCGGGATCCGGGGAGCTGTTTTTT.

J is TRBJ2-1 and V is TRBV3-1 (or the pseudogene TRBV3-2); 10 bases align to TRBD2. The CDR3 spans 15 residues. Trimming at V came to 3 bases and at J to 4 bases, leaving 3 bases not matched to a gene. Germline-derived CDR1 and CDR2 are LGHDT and YNNKEL (reference sequence). The CDR3 loop reads CASSHRTSGYNEQFF. The CDR3, as DNA: TGTGCCAGCAGCCACCGGACTAGCGGTTACAATGAGCAGTTCTTC.

V is TRBV27 and J is TRBJ2-7, with TRBD1 identical over 8 bases. The germline V gene has CDR1 MNHEY and CDR2 SMNVEV (reference sequence). Trimming took 5 bases from V and 3 from J; bases not matched to a gene: 9. There are 15 residues in the CDR3. CDR3 region: CASSPGQDPGYEQYF. CDR3 in DNA: TGTGCCAGCAGTCCGGGACAGGATCCAGGCTACGAGCAGTACTTC.

The chain carries TRBV7-2 and TRBJ2-7; 10 nucleotides line up with TRBD2. Trimming cost V 1 base and J 4 bases; bases outside gene matches: 4. CDR3 length: 15 residues. CDR1 and CDR2 (germline): SGHTA, FQGNSA. As DNA, the CDR3 is TGTGCCAGCAGCTTAGACCAGCGGGAGGGTTACGAGCAGTACGTC. Translated: CASSLDQREGYEQYV.

The chain combines TRBV7-9 with TRBJ2-1, with 8 bases aligning to TRBD2. The junction had 9 bases not matched to a gene; V was cut back by 1 base and J by 4 bases. The germline CDR1 and CDR2 sequences are SEHNR and FQNEAQ (reference sequence). This CDR3 is 17 amino acids long. CDR3 in amino acids: CASSLGLSSGGYNEQFF. Here the CDR3 DNA reads TGTGCCAGCAGCTTAGGTCTGTCGAGCGGGGGATACAATGAGCAGTTCTTC.

This chain joins TRBV27 and TRBJ2-3, with D unclear. CDR3 length: 15 amino acids. V was shortened by 6 bases and J by 1 base, with 14 bases between the two germline ends. From germline, CDR1 is MNHEY and CDR2 SMNVEV (reference sequence). CDR3 in amino acids: CASRLLIGGTDTQYF. Written as DNA, the CDR3 is TGTGCCAGCAGACTACTCATTGGTGGCACAGATACGCAGTATTTT.

J is TRBJ1-1 and V is TRBV20-1; TRBD1 is a possible D gene (6 bases). Trimming pared 3 bases from V and 10 bases from J, leaving 15 bases between. The CDR3 runs to 12 residues. The V gene's germline CDR1 is DFQATT and CDR2 SNEGSKA (reference sequence). The CDR3 nucleotides read TGCAGTGCTAGTCAAGGGGGGGAAGTAGCTTTCTTT. Protein product: CSASQGGEVAFF.

This chain connects TRBV5-4 to TRBJ1-4; 7 bases align to TRBD1. The CDR3 has 15 residues. CDR1 is SGHNT and CDR2 is YYREEE in the germline V gene (reference sequence). V was pared by 4 bases and J by 0 bases, with 3 bases of the junction left unmatched. CDR3: CASSRGTATNEKLFF. In DNA form, the CDR3 reads TGTGCCAGCAGCCGGGGGACAGCAACTAATGAAAAACTGTTTTTT.

V usage is TRBV3-1 (or the pseudogene TRBV3-2) and J usage is TRBJ1-5, with TRBD1 as a possible D gene (5 bases). V lost 3 bases, J lost 7 bases, and 13 bases lay in between. The CDR3 has 14 residues. Germline V lookup: CDR1 LGHDT, CDR2 YNNKEL (reference sequence). The CDR3 loop is CASSHSQGGQPQHF. The CDR3 nucleotides are TGTGCCAGCAGCCATAGCCAGGGAGGGCAGCCCCAGCATTTT.

V is TRBV7-6 and J is TRBJ2-5; D not certain. V gave up 4 bases and J gave up 0 bases, with 6 bases separating them. The CDR3 is 13 residues long. Germline-derived CDR1 and CDR2 are SGHVS and FNYEAQ. CDR3 in amino acids: CASSWSDQETQYF. The CDR3 DNA reads TGTGCCAGCAGCTGGTCAGACCAAGAGACCCAGTACTTC.

This clone was picked up one time. V gene TRBV29-1 combines with J gene TRBJ2-5; 7 bases are shared with TRBD1. There are 13 residues in the CDR3. Germline values: CDR1 SQVTM, CDR2 ANQGSEA. The J segment lost 7 bases and the V segment lost 7 bases, leaving 12 bases of the junction unmatched. CDR3 residues: CSARDRVEGTQYF. The CDR3 DNA is TGCAGCGCTAGAGACAGGGTAGAAGGGACCCAGTACTTC.

This chain joins TRBV11-3 and TRBJ2-7, with 7 bases lining up with TRBD1. The CDR3 covers 13 residues. V gave up 2 bases and J gave up 6 bases; unmatched junction bases: 4. Germline CDR1 SGHNT, CDR2 YENEEA. This CDR3 reads CASSLYRGSEQYF. The CDR3 DNA reads TGTGCCAGCAGCTTATACAGGGGCTCCGAGCAGTACTTC.

A remark on this clone: This sequence may be a read error, since a much larger clone differs from it by one base. The sample carries other DNA sequences with the same CDR3. The V gene is TRBV7-2, the J gene TRBJ2-3; TRBD1 matches 7 bases. The CDR3 is made up of 15 amino acids. V lost 5 bases, J lost 0 bases, and 5 bases stayed unmatched. The germline CDR1 and CDR2 sequences are SGHTA and FQGNSA. The CDR3 sequence: CASSPGTVSTDTQYF. CDR3 bases: TGTGCCAGCAGCCCTGGGACAGTTAGCACAGATACGCAGTATTTT.

The rearrangement uses TRBV5-1 and TRBJ1-1; a possible D gene is TRBD1 (5 bases). CDR3 length: 14 residues. Trimming pared 7 bases from V and 7 bases from J, leaving 20 bases between. The germline gives CDR1 SGHRS, CDR2 YFSETQ. CDR3 DNA: TGCGCCAGCCGCCTAGGGGTAGGGATGGTTGAAGCTTTCTTT. This gives the protein CASRLGVGMVEAFF.

The chain joins TRBV5-6 to TRBJ1-6; D is undetermined. CDR3 length: 16 residues. Germline lookup yields CDR1 SGHDT and CDR2 YYEEEE. The germline V and J ends were trimmed by 5 bases and 5 bases, with 17 bases remaining between them. The CDR3 region has the DNA TGTGCCAGCAGTCCAGCTCCGGGTCGCGATAATTCACCCCTCCACTTT. This sequence encodes CASSPAPGRDNSPLHF.

The V call is TRBV3-1 (or the pseudogene TRBV3-2), the J call TRBJ1-5; D uncertain. The CDR3 runs 13 residues. Trimming stripped 4 bases from V and 3 bases from J, with 7 bases between. The V gene's germline CDR1 is LGHDT and CDR2 YNNKEL (reference sequence). Written as DNA, the CDR3 is TGTGCCAGCAGCCCCGGGAACAATCAGCCCCAGCATTTT. Protein product: CASSPGNNQPQHF.

V usage is TRBV28 and J usage is TRBJ2-3; TRBD1 matches at 12 bases. J lost 5 bases, V lost 1 base, and 4 bases had no gene match. This CDR3 region has 16 residues. CDR1 is MDHEN and CDR2 is SYDVKM in the germline V gene. CDR3: CASSLSGQGAIDTQYF. The CDR3 DNA reads as TGTGCCAGCAGTTTATCGGGACAGGGGGCGATAGATACGCAGTATTTT.